The rows below give T cell receptor beta chains drawn from one sample of a study of identical twins. TCRdb reprocessed the 5' RACE reads via MiXCR and lists one record per CDR3 protein. Among 500,000 to 650,000 distinct CDR3 sequences listed, around 24% were seen once. The same data also went into a second study, on yellow fever vaccine responses in identical twins.

Sequencing was carried out using CD4+ T cells sorted from blood. The origin of the receptors is a woman younger than 30 in good health. The CDR3 runs from the conserved cysteine through the conserved F or W. Each record gives: J gene, V gene, clone size, D gene, CDR3 DNA, CDR3 protein. A D gene is named only where the DNA matches it firmly. Size is stated for part of the rows, as once, few or many counts, or as a class when the clone is expanded.

J gene: TRBJ2-1
V gene: TRBV25-1
clone size: few
D gene: .
CDR3 DNA: TGTGCCAGCAGTGCATTGAATGCGCAGTTCTTC
CDR3 protein: CASSALNAQFF

J gene: TRBJ2-7
V gene: TRBV4-1
clone size: few
D gene: .
CDR3 DNA: TGCGCCAGCAGCCAAGGCGCTAGCGAAGTACCCTACGAGCAGTACTTC
CDR3 protein: CASSQGASEVPYEQYF

J gene: TRBJ2-1
V gene: TRBV5-1
clone size: few
D gene: TRBD2
CDR3 DNA: TGCGCCAGCGACTCGGGACTAGGATACAATGAGCAGTTCTTC
CDR3 protein: CASDSGLGYNEQFF

J gene: TRBJ2-3
V gene: TRBV15
clone size: .
D gene: .
CDR3 DNA: TGTGCCACCAGCAGAGATTTAGGGACGGCAGATACGCAGTATTTT
CDR3 protein: CATSRDLGTADTQYF

J gene: TRBJ2-1
V gene: TRBV7-2
clone size: few
D gene: .
CDR3 DNA: TGTGCCAGCAGCTTCGGGATGGGACTGCCGACTGAGCAGTTCTTC
CDR3 protein: CASSFGMGLPTEQFF

J gene: TRBJ2-3
V gene: TRBV7-2
clone size: .
D gene: .
CDR3 DNA: TGTGCCAGCAGCTTACAGGGTCTCCCCACAGATACGCAGTATTTT
CDR3 protein: CASSLQGLPTDTQYF

J gene: TRBJ2-5
V gene: TRBV12-3/TRBV12-4
clone size: .
D gene: .
CDR3 DNA: TGTGCCAGCAGTCCGAGGCGAGAGACCCAGTACTTC
CDR3 protein: CASSPRRETQYF

J gene: TRBJ1-2
V gene: TRBV4-1
clone size: few
D gene: .
CDR3 DNA: TGCGCCAGCAGCCAAGGGGGTCATAACTATGGCTACACCTTC
CDR3 protein: CASSQGGHNYGYTF

J gene: TRBJ2-1
V gene: TRBV29-1
clone size: .
D gene: .
CDR3 DNA: TGCAGCGTTGGGCGGGGAAGGGTCTACAATGAGCAGTTCTTC
CDR3 protein: CSVGRGRVYNEQFF

J gene: TRBJ2-6
V gene: TRBV7-3
clone size: .
D gene: .
CDR3 DNA: TGTGCCAGCAGCTTAAGGTGGGCCTCGACATCATACTCTGGGGCCAACGTCCTGACTTTC
CDR3 protein: CASSLRWASTSYSGANVLTF

J gene: TRBJ2-7
V gene: TRBV20-1
clone size: few
D gene: TRBD1
CDR3 DNA: TGCAGTGCTAGGACAGGGGGCTACTACGAGCAGTACTTC
CDR3 protein: CSARTGGYYEQYF

J gene: TRBJ2-1
V gene: TRBV27
clone size: few
D gene: TRBD1
CDR3 DNA: TGTGCCAGCAGTCCAACAGGGGGGCGGTACAATGAGCAGTTCTTC
CDR3 protein: CASSPTGGRYNEQFF

J gene: TRBJ2-1
V gene: TRBV24-1
clone size: .
D gene: TRBD2
CDR3 DNA: TGTGCCACCAGTGATTTTGGGGGGGACTCCTACAATGAGCAGTTCTTC
CDR3 protein: CATSDFGGDSYNEQFF

J gene: TRBJ1-6
V gene: TRBV6-5
clone size: few
D gene: TRBD1
CDR3 DNA: TGTGCCAGCAGTTACAGGGGGACAGATTATAATTCACCCCTCCACTTT
CDR3 protein: CASSYRGTDYNSPLHF

J gene: TRBJ2-1
V gene: TRBV24-1
clone size: few
D gene: TRBD2
CDR3 DNA: TGTGCCACCAGTGAGCCCGCTAGCGGGCACTCCTACAATGAGCAGTTCTTC
CDR3 protein: CATSEPASGHSYNEQFF

J gene: TRBJ2-2
V gene: TRBV27
clone size: few
D gene: .
CDR3 DNA: TGTGCCAGCAGTCCCATGGGGAGGGGGACCACCGGGGAGCTGTTTTTT
CDR3 protein: CASSPMGRGTTGELFF

J gene: TRBJ1-1
V gene: TRBV20-1
clone size: few
D gene: .
CDR3 DNA: TGCAGTGTACACTTCAGGAGTCACACTGAAGCTTTCTTT
CDR3 protein: CSVHFRSHTEAFF

J gene: TRBJ2-1
V gene: TRBV24-1
clone size: .
D gene: TRBD2
CDR3 DNA: TGTGCCACCAGTGAGCCGACTAGCGGGAGAGGCAATGAGCAGTTCTTC
CDR3 protein: CATSEPTSGRGNEQFF

J gene: TRBJ1-2
V gene: TRBV6-5
clone size: .
D gene: .
CDR3 DNA: TGTGCCAGCAGTTGGGGCGGGAAGGGAGCTAACTATGGCTACACCTTC
CDR3 protein: CASSWGGKGANYGYTF

J gene: TRBJ2-2
V gene: TRBV11-3
clone size: few
D gene: TRBD2
CDR3 DNA: TGTGCCAGCAGCTTGCAAGCGGGAGAGGTCGGGGAGCTGTTTTTT
CDR3 protein: CASSLQAGEVGELFF

J gene: TRBJ2-1
V gene: TRBV4-1
clone size: few
D gene: .
CDR3 DNA: TGCGCCAGCAGCCAAGCGCTAAGATTTGGGGGTGAGCAGTTCTTC
CDR3 protein: CASSQALRFGGEQFF

J gene: TRBJ2-7
V gene: TRBV5-1
clone size: .
D gene: .
CDR3 DNA: TGCGCCAGCAGCTTAATTCCGGGGGACAGCTCCTACGAGCAGTACTTC
CDR3 protein: CASSLIPGDSSYEQYF

J gene: TRBJ1-1
V gene: TRBV28
clone size: few
D gene: TRBD1
CDR3 DNA: TGTGCCACCACCAGGACAGGGGGCCTCCTCACTGAAGCTTTCTTT
CDR3 protein: CATTRTGGLLTEAFF

J gene: TRBJ2-1
V gene: TRBV11-2
clone size: .
D gene: TRBD2
CDR3 DNA: TGTGCCAGCAGCTTAGAGGGACTAGCGGGGGACCCTTGGAATGAGCAGTTCTTC
CDR3 protein: CASSLEGLAGDPWNEQFF

J gene: TRBJ1-2
V gene: TRBV14
clone size: few
D gene: .
CDR3 DNA: TGTGCCAGCAGCCAAGATTTGGCAGGCTTCGGTGGCTACACCTTC
CDR3 protein: CASSQDLAGFGGYTF

J gene: TRBJ2-7
V gene: TRBV2
clone size: few
D gene: TRBD1
CDR3 DNA: TGTGCCAGCAGTATAAATACAGGGGGCTCCTACGAGCAGTACTTC
CDR3 protein: CASSINTGGSYEQYF

J gene: TRBJ1-1
V gene: TRBV5-1
clone size: few
D gene: .
CDR3 DNA: TGCGCCAGCAGACGGGGACAAGTGAACACTGAAGCTTTCTTT
CDR3 protein: CASRRGQVNTEAFF

J gene: TRBJ1-4
V gene: TRBV29-1
clone size: few
D gene: .
CDR3 DNA: TGCAGCGTTGAAGATTCAGGGAGTAATAGGAAACTGTTTTTT
CDR3 protein: CSVEDSGSNRKLFF

J gene: TRBJ2-5
V gene: TRBV10-3
clone size: few
D gene: .
CDR3 DNA: TGTGCCATCAGCCTTACAGGGTCAGAGACCCAGTACTTC
CDR3 protein: CAISLTGSETQYF

J gene: TRBJ2-3
V gene: TRBV4-2
clone size: few
D gene: TRBD2
CDR3 DNA: TGTGCCAGCAGCCAACGATCTAGCGGGGCTAGCACAGATACGCAGTATTTT
CDR3 protein: CASSQRSSGASTDTQYF

J gene: TRBJ2-7
V gene: TRBV20-1
clone size: .
D gene: .
CDR3 DNA: TGCAGTGCTATCTCAACCACGCCGCGTCTAACCTACGAGCAGTACTTC
CDR3 protein: CSAISTTPRLTYEQYF

J gene: TRBJ2-5
V gene: TRBV20-1
clone size: .
D gene: TRBD2
CDR3 DNA: TGCAGTGCTAGAGAGGGGACTAGCACGGAGTACTTC
CDR3 protein: CSAREGTSTEYF

J gene: TRBJ2-1
V gene: TRBV3-1
clone size: .
D gene: TRBD2
CDR3 DNA: TGTGCCAGCAGCCCTACGGGAGGTAACTACAATGAGCAGTTCTTC
CDR3 protein: CASSPTGGNYNEQFF

J gene: TRBJ1-2
V gene: TRBV12-3/TRBV12-4
clone size: few
D gene: .
CDR3 DNA: TGTGCCAGCAGCAACGGGGGCACCCCTAAGGGCTACACCTTC
CDR3 protein: CASSNGGTPKGYTF

J gene: TRBJ2-3
V gene: TRBV5-1
clone size: .
D gene: TRBD1
CDR3 DNA: TGCGCCAGCAGCTCCGGGACAGGGAACACAGATACGCAGTATTTT
CDR3 protein: CASSSGTGNTDTQYF

J gene: TRBJ2-2
V gene: TRBV12-5
clone size: few
D gene: .
CDR3 DNA: TGTGCTAGTGGTTCTTTATTAAACCGGAGGACCGGGGAGCTGTTTTTT
CDR3 protein: CASGSLLNRRTGELFF

J gene: TRBJ2-7
V gene: TRBV28
clone size: .
D gene: .
CDR3 DNA: TGTGCCAGCAGTTTTTCATTCGGGGGTTGGAGCTACGAGCAGTACTTC
CDR3 protein: CASSFSFGGWSYEQYF

J gene: TRBJ2-2
V gene: TRBV5-5
clone size: few
D gene: TRBD2
CDR3 DNA: TGTGCCAGCAGCTTGTACGCTAGCGGAGGGACCGGGGAGCTGTTTTTT
CDR3 protein: CASSLYASGGTGELFF

J gene: TRBJ2-3
V gene: TRBV2
clone size: .
D gene: .
CDR3 DNA: TGTGCCAGCAACGAACAAGGGGCAGATACGCAGTATTTT
CDR3 protein: CASNEQGADTQYF

J gene: TRBJ2-6
V gene: TRBV5-1
clone size: .
D gene: .
CDR3 DNA: TGCGCCAGCAGCTACGACAGCTCTGGGGCCAACGTCCTGACTTTC
CDR3 protein: CASSYDSSGANVLTF

J gene: TRBJ1-3
V gene: TRBV10-3
clone size: few
D gene: .
CDR3 DNA: TGTGCCATCTCAACTGGAAACACCATATATTTT
CDR3 protein: CAISTGNTIYF

J gene: TRBJ2-1
V gene: TRBV7-9
clone size: .
D gene: .
CDR3 DNA: TGTGCCAGCAGCTTAGATAGTAGCTATTACAATGAGCAGTTCTTC
CDR3 protein: CASSLDSSYYNEQFF

J gene: TRBJ2-5
V gene: TRBV5-1
clone size: few
D gene: .
CDR3 DNA: TGCGCCAGCAGCCTTAGTCCCGGGACACAAGAGACCCAGTACTTC
CDR3 protein: CASSLSPGTQETQYF

J gene: TRBJ2-1
V gene: TRBV3-1
clone size: few
D gene: .
CDR3 DNA: TGTGCCAGCAGCCCTTCCCTCTACAATGAGCAGTTCTTC
CDR3 protein: CASSPSLYNEQFF